The text below deals with one T cell receptor (beta chain). This record belongs to a study of blood T cell repertoires in COVID-19. At the level of the study: From T cells, B-cell-depleted T cells, or PBMCs came the material, which was cDNA or gDNA.

Germline V gives CDR1 GTSNPN, CDR2 SVGIG (reference sequence). CDR3 size: 13 residues. Losses at the gene ends were 8 bases for V and 4 bases for J; bases not matched to a gene: 10. Sequencing used immunoSEQ multiplex PCR; TCRdb keeps in-frame clones, though not all of them. The table has about 410,000 clones, roughly 90% seen once. The sample was peripheral blood. The receptor's source is a woman aged 40-49 years with COVID-19, enrolled during active disease. The chain uses TRBV30 and TRBJ2-7, with 8 positions matching TRBD2. The chain's CDR3 is CAVFAGGEYEQYF. The CDR3, as DNA: TGTGCCGTATTCGCGGGGGGCGAATACGAGCAGTACTTC. Looking up the rest from reference TRBV30 and TRBJ2-7 gives the full variable domain: SQTIHQWPATLVQPVGSPLSLECTVEGTSNPNLYWYRQAAGRGLQLLFYSVGIGQISSEVPQNLSASRPQDRQFILSSKKLLLSDSGFYLCAVFAGGEYEQYFGPGTRLTVT.